The 17 T cell receptor beta chains below all came from one sample that was sequenced in a study of CD8 T cells in Susac syndrome. The RNA input was roughly 0.45 to 1 ug, and it was reverse transcribed with random hexamers. TCRdb reanalysed the immunoSEQ multiplex PCR reads using MiXCR and keeps one entry per CDR3 protein. This sample has about 130,000 distinct CDR3 sequences, with over 90% found just once. Sequences were obtained from CD8+ T cells from PBMCs. The receptors were sampled from a human donor with Susac syndrome.

The genes are TRBV4-1 and TRBJ2-2, with 10 positions matching TRBD1. The germline V gene encodes CDR1 MGHRA and CDR2 YSYEKL. The CDR3 spans 16 residues. The V segment lost 1 base and the J segment 6 bases; nucleotides outside the gene matches: 5. Here the CDR3 reads CASSQGGQGVAGELFF. The CDR3 DNA follows: TGCGCCAGCAGCCAAGGAGGACAGGGGGTCGCCGGGGAGCTGTTTTTT.

The chain is built from TRBV5-1 and TRBJ2-1; TRBD2 agrees at 7 bases. V shed 4 bases, J shed 5 bases, and the junction held 6 bases outside the gene matches. The CDR3 runs to 14 residues. The germline V gene encodes CDR1 SGHRS and CDR2 YFSETQ. The CDR3, as DNA: TGCGCCAGCAGCCAGGGACTACTAAACAATGAGCAGTTCTTC. It codes for CASSQGLLNNEQFF.

The rearrangement links TRBV25-1 to TRBJ1-2; the D is unclear. This CDR3 is 14 amino acids long. The V end was cut by 4 bases, the J end by 2 bases, with 11 bases between. CDR1 is MGHDK and CDR2 is SYGVNS in the germline V gene. DNA of the CDR3: TGTGCCAGCAGTGGGGCGGGAGGGAACTATGGCTACACCTTC. Translating gives CASSGAGGNYGYTF.

The chain carries TRBV7-2 and TRBJ2-1; D ambiguous. The CDR3 runs to 14 residues. The ends were cut back, 3 bases at V and 1 base at J, with 7 bases in the middle. From germline, CDR1 is SGHTA and CDR2 FQGNSA. The CDR3 sequence is CASSFLRSYNEQFF. For the CDR3, the DNA is TGTGCCAGCAGCTTTTTGAGGTCCTACAATGAGCAGTTCTTC.

This rearrangement joins TRBV7-9 to TRBJ2-7, with a tentative D call TRBD1 (7 bases). Germline CDR1 is SEHNR and CDR2 is FQNEAQ (reference sequence). This CDR3 spans 14 amino acids. Trimming removed 3 bases at V and 4 bases at J, with 13 bases between. CDR3 sequence reads: CASSFAGQSYEQYF. As DNA, the CDR3 is TGTGCCAGCAGCTTTGCGGGACAGAGTTACGAGCAGTACTTC.

The chain links TRBV29-1 to TRBJ1-3; D gene ambiguous. Trimming stripped 4 bases from V and 2 bases from J, with 6 bases between. CDR1 is SQVTM and CDR2 is ANQGSEA in the germline V gene. This CDR3 is 12 amino acids long. CDR3 DNA: TGCAGCGTTGCTGATACTGGAAACACCATATATTTT. Its translation: CSVADTGNTIYF.

CDR3 in amino acids: CSVEGDRDTYNEQFF. The CDR3 DNA reads TGCAGCGTTGAAGGGGATCGGGACACCTACAATGAGCAGTTCTTC. The chain employs TRBV29-1 and TRBJ2-1; TRBD1 is a possible D gene (6 bases). Trimming removed 1 base at V and 2 bases at J, with 12 bases between. This CDR3 is built from 15 residues. Germline CDR1 SQVTM, CDR2 ANQGSEA.

This clonotype appeared once. The chain links TRBV2 to TRBJ2-3, with 8 bases that match TRBD1. Germline CDR1 reads SNHLY; CDR2 reads FYNNEI. The CDR3 is 18 residues long. Trimming cost V 8 bases and J 4 bases; bases outside gene matches: 20. In nucleotides, the CDR3 is TGTGCCAGCGTCAGCTGGAGGTCGGACAGGGTGGTTGCAGATACGCAGTATTTT. It yields the protein CASVSWRSDRVVADTQYF. Filled out from reference TRBV2 and TRBJ2-3, the complete variable domain reads EPEVTQTPSHQVTQMGQEVILRCVPISNHLYFYWYRQILGQKVEFLVSFYNNEISEKSEIFDDQFSVERPDGSNFTLKIRSTKLEDSAMYFCASVSWRSDRVVADTQYFGPGTRLTVL.

The V gene is TRBV4-1, the J gene TRBJ2-3; 11 bases agree with TRBD2. CDR3 length: 17 amino acids. The V gene end was trimmed by 4 bases and the J gene end by 6 bases; junction bases not matched to a gene: 12. Germline V CDR1 and CDR2: MGHRA, YSYEKL. CDR3 sequence reads: CASSPDYVAGGPDTQYF. CDR3 nucleotides: TGCGCCAGCAGCCCCGACTACGTAGCGGGAGGGCCGGATACGCAGTATTTT.

This clonotype was seen just once. This rearrangement joins TRBV20-1 to TRBJ2-7; 7 nucleotides line up with TRBD2. The trim removed 6 bases at V and 1 base at J, leaving 6 bases unmatched. CDR3 length equals 13 residues. Per the germline V gene, CDR1 is DFQATT and CDR2 is SNEGSKA (reference sequence). The CDR3 nucleotides are TGCAGTGCGGGAGGGATAACATCCTACGAGCAGTACTTC. This codes for CSAGGITSYEQYF.

This clonotype was observed once. The rearrangement joins TRBV29-1 to TRBJ1-4; D is ambiguous. Germline V gene lookup returns CDR1 SQVTM and CDR2 ANQGSEA. This CDR3 spans 12 amino acids. Trimming stripped 2 bases from V and 5 bases from J, with 6 bases between. CDR3: CSVERENEKLFF. The CDR3 DNA reads as TGCAGCGTTGAACGGGAAAATGAAAAACTGTTTTTT.

The chain links TRBV12-3 or TRBV12-4 to TRBJ2-7; D is possibly TRBD1 (6 bases). The CDR3 is 13 amino acids. V lost 5 bases to trimming and J lost 3 bases, with 11 bases between them. CDR3 nucleotides: TGTGCCAGCAGTCGGACAGAGAGCTACGAGCAGTACTTC. It is translated as CASSRTESYEQYF.

The J gene is TRBJ2-7, the V gene TRBV27; D may be TRBD1 or TRBD2 (7 bases each). The CDR3 is made up of 15 amino acids. The V end lost 8 bases, the J end lost 5 bases, and 22 bases lay between the germline ends. Germline CDR1 reads MNHEY; CDR2 reads SMNVEV (reference sequence). The CDR3 is CASREADRVIHEQYF. As DNA, the CDR3 is TGTGCCAGCCGGGAGGCCGACAGGGTAATCCACGAGCAGTACTTC.

This chain's CDR3 is CASSFGGGETQYF. The CDR3 DNA reads as TGTGCCAGCAGTTTTGGGGGAGGAGAGACCCAGTACTTC. This rearrangement joins TRBV12-3 or TRBV12-4 to TRBJ2-5; tentative D call: TRBD2 (6 bases). V dropped 3 bases and J dropped 4 bases, with 9 bases sitting between them. The CDR3 consists of 13 residues.

The chain combines TRBV5-1 with TRBJ2-7; the match to TRBD1 covers 7 bases. Germline V gene lookup returns CDR1 SGHRS and CDR2 YFSETQ. This CDR3 is built from 17 residues. The J segment lost 4 bases and the V segment lost 1 base, leaving 14 bases of the junction unmatched. In DNA form, the CDR3 reads TGCGCCAGCAGCTTGTGGGGAACTTCACAGGGGATGTACGAGCAGTACTTC. Amino acids: CASSLWGTSQGMYEQYF.

This clonotype was picked up one time. The chain has TRBV7-6 and TRBJ2-7, with D uncertain. V was clipped by 0 bases and J by 2 bases, with 8 bases between them. Germline values: CDR1 SGHVS, CDR2 FNYEAQ. This CDR3 is 14 amino acids long. CDR3 DNA sequence: TGTGCCAGCAGCTTAGCTGGCTATACCTACGAGCAGTACTTC. It encodes CASSLAGYTYEQYF.

The CDR3 sequence: CASSQEGQGNYEQYF. The CDR3 coding sequence is TGTGCCAGCAGCCAAGAGGGACAGGGGAACTACGAGCAGTACTTC. V usage is TRBV14 and J usage is TRBJ2-7, with 10 positions matching TRBD1. The CDR3 covers 15 residues. CDR1 is SGHDN and CDR2 is FVKESK in the germline V gene. Trimming took 0 bases from V and 3 from J; bases not matched to a gene: 2.